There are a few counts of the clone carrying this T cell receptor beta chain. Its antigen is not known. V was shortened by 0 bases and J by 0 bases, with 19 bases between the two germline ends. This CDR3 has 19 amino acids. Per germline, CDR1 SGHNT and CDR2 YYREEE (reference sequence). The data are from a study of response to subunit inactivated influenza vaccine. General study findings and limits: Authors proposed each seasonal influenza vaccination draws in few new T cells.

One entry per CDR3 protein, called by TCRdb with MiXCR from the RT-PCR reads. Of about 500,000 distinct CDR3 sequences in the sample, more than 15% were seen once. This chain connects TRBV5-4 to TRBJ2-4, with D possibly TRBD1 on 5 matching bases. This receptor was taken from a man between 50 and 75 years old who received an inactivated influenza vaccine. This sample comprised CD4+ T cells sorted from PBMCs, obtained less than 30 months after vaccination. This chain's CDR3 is CASSLDVSQGSLAKNIQYF. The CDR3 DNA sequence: TGTGCCAGCAGCTTGGACGTATCCCAGGGATCTCTAGCCAAAAACATTCAGTACTTC.